This T cell receptor (beta chain) was captured by sequencing in a study of blood T cell repertoires in COVID-19. Study-level information: In each case, the material was cDNA or gDNA derived from T cells, B-cell-depleted T cells, or PBMCs.

CDR1 SGHRS and CDR2 YFSETQ come from the germline V gene. Unmatched junction bases numbered 3, after V lost 4 bases and J lost 8 bases. CDR3 length: 13 residues. Per the original methods: Estimates of nucleated cell counts were drawn from the amplification of reference gene primers. Produced via immunoSEQ multiplex PCR; TCRdb's table is partial and in-frame only. The DNA gave D and trimming, while V, J and clone size come from that table. The sample lists about 230,000 clones, over 80% occurring once. This chain uses TRBV5-1 with TRBJ1-6, with TRBD1 matching 7 bases. Sequencing was carried out using peripheral blood. The receptor comes from a man aged 40-49 years with acute or convalescent COVID-19. In DNA form, the CDR3 reads TGCGCCAGCAGCCTTGACAGGGATTCACCCCTCCACTTT. It translates to CASSLDRDSPLHF.